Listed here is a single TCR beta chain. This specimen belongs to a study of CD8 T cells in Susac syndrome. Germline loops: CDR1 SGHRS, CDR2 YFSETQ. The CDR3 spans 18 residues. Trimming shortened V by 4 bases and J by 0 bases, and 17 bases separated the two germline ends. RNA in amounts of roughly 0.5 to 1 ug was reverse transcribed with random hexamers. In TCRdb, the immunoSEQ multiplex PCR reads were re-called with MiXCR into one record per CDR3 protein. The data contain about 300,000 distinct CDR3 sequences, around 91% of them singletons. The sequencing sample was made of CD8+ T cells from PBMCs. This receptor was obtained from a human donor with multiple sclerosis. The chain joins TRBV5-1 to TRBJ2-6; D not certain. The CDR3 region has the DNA TGCGCCAGCAGCCCGCCGGTAGTACTGCTCTCTGGGGCCAACGTCCTGACTTTC. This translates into CASSPPVVLLSGANVLTF.